One sample yielded the 3 T cell receptor beta chains listed below, sequenced in a study of cytomegalovirus exposure and HLA in healthy donors. 13 Jbeta primers and 60 Vbeta primers were used for the PCR. Profiling relied on immunoSEQ multiplex PCR, and the TCRdb table lists in-frame clones only, not all of them. The data hold about 220,000 clones, with 82% observed a single time. Sequencing used PBMCs. These receptors all stem from a man aged 40-49 years in good health and CMV-seropositive.

The chain joins TRBV20-1 to TRBJ2-7; D remains ambiguous. The length of the CDR3 is 11 residues. Germline CDR1 and CDR2: DFQATT and SNEGSKA (reference sequence). Trimming left V 4 bases short and J 0 bases short, with 4 bases between. This chain's CDR3 is CSATSSYEQYF. CDR3 DNA: TGCAGTGCTACCAGCTCCTACGAGCAGTACTTC.

This sequence joins TRBV14 and TRBJ2-1, with D maybe TRBD1 (5 bases). This CDR3 has 15 amino acids. V was shortened by 0 bases and J by 12 bases, with 18 bases between the two germline ends. Germline-derived CDR1 and CDR2 are SGHDN and FVKESK. The CDR3, as DNA: TGTGCCAGCAGCCAAGAAGGGGCATTTCAAATGTTGCAGTTCTTC. It yields the protein CASSQEGAFQMLQFF.

The chain recombines TRBV25-1 with TRBJ2-1; 9 bases are shared with TRBD2. Germline CDR1 reads MGHDK; CDR2 reads SYGVNS. This CDR3 region has 16 residues. Trimming removed 2 bases from V and 0 bases from J; junction bases left unmatched: 2. CDR3 loop: CASSEASGTSYNEQFF. The CDR3 nucleotides are TGTGCCAGCAGTGAAGCTAGCGGGACCTCCTACAATGAGCAGTTCTTC. Full variable domain (outside the CDR3, taken from reference TRBV25-1 and TRBJ2-1): EADIYQTPRYLVIGTGKKITLECSQTMGHDKMYWYQQDPGMELHLIHYSYGVNSTEKGDLSSESTVSRIRTEHFPLTLESARPSHTSQYLCASSEASGTSYNEQFFGPGTRLTVL.